The present entry profiles one T cell receptor beta chain with its context. Its antigen is currently not known. Base qualities are missing; no much larger clone stands one base away. In the prospective study, participants were about 18 to 100 years old, resided in 24 geographic areas of the United States, and were enrolled through a virtual design. To assign participants to cohorts, the prospective study relied on clinical history that participants themselves reported in a screening survey and a study questionnaire. ImmuneRACE Cohort 3 recovered participants were defined by two consecutive negative NP/OP PCR tests, healthcare professional clearance, or symptom resolution. In the prospective study, whole blood, serum and a nasopharyngeal or oropharyngeal swab were collected from each participant by mobile phlebotomists. Prospective study participants could optionally give additional blood draws and questionnaires over an approximately two-month period. Blood samples from the prospective study were shipped frozen or at room temperature prior to DNA extraction.

Counted from cysteine to phenylalanine, this CDR3 has 15 amino acids. The sequence is cut down to CDR3 DNA, 45 bases in frame from base 1. Trimming removed 6 bases from V and 3 bases from J; the gene matches leave 8 bases unexplained. The germline V gene specifies MDHEN as CDR1 and SYDVKM as CDR2. This record belongs to a study of blood T cell repertoires in COVID-19 (dated by TCRdb to 2019 to 2021). About the investigation overall: The collaborator samples originated in the United States, Italy and Spain and spanned the acute and convalescent phases of COVID-19. The material from the prospective study consisted of cDNA or gDNA derived from T cells, B-cell-depleted T cells, or PBMCs. A freely available public database, intended as a resource for researchers studying the immune response to SARS-CoV-2, is where the repertoires were released. The samples were drawn from two sources: the first 160 participants of the ongoing ImmuneRACE study, and 1,200 or so subjects contributed by 6 global collaborators. Where available, HLA class I and class II types were taken from metadata supplied by the sample provider and were not determined by assay-based typing. Sample metadata almost always included a de-identified subject ID, COVID-19 status, age in years and sex. Subjects who had been exposed to COVID-19, were actively infected with it, or had recovered from it provided the deeply sampled blood TCRbeta repertoires that made up the dataset.

TCRbeta CDR3 regions were amplified from genomic DNA using the immunoSEQ Assay, a bias-controlled multiplex PCR. Under the source paper's analysis protocol: The number of nucleated cells in each sample was estimated by amplification of reference gene primers within the assay. To quantify the absolute abundance of each unique TCRbeta CDR3 rearrangement, sequence reads were collapsed and filtered. For each sample, productive Simpson clonality was calculated as the square root of Simpson's diversity index over productive rearrangements. TCRdb took this table from immuneACCESS and kept in-frame rearrangements with V and J called. Such tables lack part of the clones; where checked against another copy, unresolved V genes explain under half of the gap, and the rest is unexplained. Clone size and V and J calls were adopted from that table, with D and trimming inferred from the DNA. In this sample the table shows 360,000 or so clones, roughly 84% of which occur a single time. The ten biggest clones cover about 2.7% of the sample.

What the study reported, not specific to this receptor: Clinical and demographic metadata were provided uncurated, with the amount varying by source and participant.

The receptor chain draws on TRBV28 and TRBJ1-5; TRBD1 matches 7 bases in the middle. The sample was PBMCs or T cells enriched from blood (not recorded which). This clonotype was sampled from a woman aged 25 to 39 who had recovered from COVID-19. CDR3 reads: CASSPRQGANQPQHF. At the DNA level, the sequence is TGTGCCAGCAGCCCCCGACAGGGCGCCAATCAGCCCCAGCATTTT.